This TCR beta chain was documented in a study of control samples from healthy donors and cancer patients. TCRdb's table, derived via immunoSEQ multiplex PCR, lists solely in-frame clones and lacks some. The table lists approximately 150,000 clones, around 90% of them singletons. The germline gives CDR1 MNHEY, CDR2 SVGEGT. The CDR3 loop spans 13 amino acids. The V end lost 4 bases, the J end lost 5 bases, and 11 bases lay between the germline ends. The gene calls are TRBV6-2 or TRBV6-3 and TRBJ2-5; D is perhaps TRBD1 (6 bases). The receptor was isolated from a man aged 18 to 29 in good health. Sequencing used blood. CDR3 DNA: TGTGCCAGCAGTTCACAGGGAAGGGAGACCCAGTACTTC. Its protein product is CASSSQGRETQYF.